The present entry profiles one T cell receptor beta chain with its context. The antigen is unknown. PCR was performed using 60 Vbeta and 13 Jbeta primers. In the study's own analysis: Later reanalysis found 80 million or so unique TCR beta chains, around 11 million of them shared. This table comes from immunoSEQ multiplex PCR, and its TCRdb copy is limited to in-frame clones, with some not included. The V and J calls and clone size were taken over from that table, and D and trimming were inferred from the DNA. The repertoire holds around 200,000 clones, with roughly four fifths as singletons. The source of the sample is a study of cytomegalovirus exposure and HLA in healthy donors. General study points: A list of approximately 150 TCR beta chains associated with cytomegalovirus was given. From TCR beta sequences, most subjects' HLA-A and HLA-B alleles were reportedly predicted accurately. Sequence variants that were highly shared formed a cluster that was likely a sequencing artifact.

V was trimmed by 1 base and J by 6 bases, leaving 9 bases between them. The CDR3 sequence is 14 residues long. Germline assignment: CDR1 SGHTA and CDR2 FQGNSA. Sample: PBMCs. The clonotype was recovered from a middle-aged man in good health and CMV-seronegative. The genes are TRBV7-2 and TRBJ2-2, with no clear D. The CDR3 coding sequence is TGTGCCAGCAGCTTAGATAGTGGGCCCGGGGAGCTGTTTTTT. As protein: CASSLDSGPGELFF. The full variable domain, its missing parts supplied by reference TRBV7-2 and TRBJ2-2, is GAGVSQSPSNKVTEKGKDVELRCDPISGHTALYWYRQSLGQGLEFLIYFQGNSAPDKSGLPSDRFSAERTGGSVSTLTIQRTQQEDSAVYLCASSLDSGPGELFFGEGSRLTVL.